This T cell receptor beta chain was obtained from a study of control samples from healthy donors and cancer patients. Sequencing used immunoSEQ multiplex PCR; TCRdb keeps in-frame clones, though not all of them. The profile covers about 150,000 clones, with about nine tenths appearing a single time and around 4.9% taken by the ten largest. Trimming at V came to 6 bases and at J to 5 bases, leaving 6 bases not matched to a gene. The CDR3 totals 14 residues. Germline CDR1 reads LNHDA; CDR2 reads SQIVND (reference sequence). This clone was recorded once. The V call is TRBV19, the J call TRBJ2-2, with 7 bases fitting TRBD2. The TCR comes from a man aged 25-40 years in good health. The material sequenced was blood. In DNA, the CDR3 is TGTGCCAGTAGGACCGGGGGAGGGACCGGGGAGCTGTTTTTT. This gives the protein CASRTGGGTGELFF.